The 7 T cell receptor beta chains below come from one sample, sequenced in a study of T-cell reconstitution after alpha-beta-depleted transplantation in children. Unique molecular identifiers featured in how the TCRbeta library was prepared. TCRdb called the PCR reads again in MiXCR, with one record for every CDR3 protein. The sample lists roughly 100,000 distinct CDR3 sequences, around 6% occurring once. The material sequenced was PBMCs, mostly from graft donor cells, taken 60 days after TCRalphabeta/CD19-depleted stem cell transplant. These receptors were collected from a female patient between 2 and 15 years old who had a stem cell transplant for Fanconi anemia, so the T cells may come from the graft donor.

The V gene is TRBV30, the J gene TRBJ2-3; 8 bases line up with TRBD1. This CDR3 region has 15 residues. Germline loops: CDR1 GTSNPN, CDR2 SVGIG (reference sequence). V was clipped by 2 bases and J by 2 bases; unmatched bases: 6. CDR3 nucleotide sequence: TGTGCCTGGAGTACAGGGGGGCATTACACAGATACGCAGTATTTT. The encoded protein is CAWSTGGHYTDTQYF.

This clonotype has ten or more counts. The genes are TRBV12-3 or TRBV12-4 and TRBJ1-1; the D gene is possibly TRBD1 (5 bases). V lost 6 bases and J lost 10, with 12 bases in between. CDR3 size: 11 residues. This chain's CDR3 is CASRLQEGAFF. CDR3 nucleotides: TGTGCCAGCAGGTTACAGGAAGGAGCTTTCTTT.

V is TRBV5-1 and J is TRBJ2-2; 10 bases map to TRBD2. The CDR3 loop spans 16 amino acids. Germline CDR1 reads SGHRS; CDR2 reads YFSETQ. J lost 3 bases, V lost 1 base, and 3 bases had no gene match. In DNA form, the CDR3 reads TGCGCCAGCAGCTTGCTAGCGGGAGTCTACACCGGGGAGCTGTTTTTT. It translates to CASSLLAGVYTGELFF.

This clonotype was detected many times. The chain carries TRBV18 and TRBJ1-2, with D perhaps TRBD1 (5 bases). Germline CDR1 KGHSH, CDR2 LQKENI. The CDR3 sequence is 16 residues long. The ends were cut back, 0 bases at V and 2 bases at J, with 13 bases in the middle. The CDR3 spells CASSPPYKTENYGYTF. CDR3 nucleotide sequence: TGTGCCAGCTCACCACCCTATAAGACAGAGAACTATGGCTACACCTTC.

This clonotype was recorded at least ten times. The chain links TRBV9 to TRBJ2-3; 7 nucleotides line up with TRBD2. Germline V gene data show CDR1 as SGDLS and CDR2 as YYNGEE. The V and J ends lost 2 bases and 4 bases, in that order; junction bases with no gene match: 4. This CDR3 spans 14 amino acids. The CDR3 reads CASSVTSRPDTQYF. The CDR3 DNA reads TGTGCCAGCAGCGTGACTAGCCGCCCAGATACGCAGTATTTT.

CDR3 nucleotide sequence: TGTGCCAGTAGTTTAAGCGGGAGTCTCTCCTACGAGCAGTACTTC. Translation gives CASSLSGSLSYEQYF. The chain is built from TRBV19 and TRBJ2-7, with TRBD2 matching 8 bases. V trimming: 5 bases; J trimming: 0 bases; junction bases outside the gene matches: 6. The CDR3 runs to 15 residues. Germline loops: CDR1 LNHDA, CDR2 SQIVND (reference sequence).

The chain couples TRBV11-2 to TRBJ2-5; no reliable D call. Germline-derived CDR1 and CDR2 are SGHAT and FQNNGV. Trimming pared 5 bases from V and 1 base from J, leaving 14 bases between. This CDR3 is 15 amino acids long. Here the CDR3 reads CASSPAWTPQETQYF. DNA of the CDR3: TGTGCCAGCAGCCCTGCTTGGACCCCCCAAGAGACCCAGTACTTC.